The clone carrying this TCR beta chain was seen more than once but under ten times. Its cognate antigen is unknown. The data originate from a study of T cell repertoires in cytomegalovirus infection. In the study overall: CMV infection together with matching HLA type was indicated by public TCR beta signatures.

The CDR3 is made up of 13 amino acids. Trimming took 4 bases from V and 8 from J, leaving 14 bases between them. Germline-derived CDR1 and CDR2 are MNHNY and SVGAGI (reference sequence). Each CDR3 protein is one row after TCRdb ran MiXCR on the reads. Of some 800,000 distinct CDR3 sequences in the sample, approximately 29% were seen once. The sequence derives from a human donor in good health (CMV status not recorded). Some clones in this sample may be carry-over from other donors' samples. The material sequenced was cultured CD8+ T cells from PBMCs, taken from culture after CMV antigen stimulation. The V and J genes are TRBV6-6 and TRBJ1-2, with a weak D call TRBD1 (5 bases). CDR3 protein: CASSSGGALGYTF. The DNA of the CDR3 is TGTGCCAGCAGTTCGGGAGGGGCCTTGGGCTACACCTTC.